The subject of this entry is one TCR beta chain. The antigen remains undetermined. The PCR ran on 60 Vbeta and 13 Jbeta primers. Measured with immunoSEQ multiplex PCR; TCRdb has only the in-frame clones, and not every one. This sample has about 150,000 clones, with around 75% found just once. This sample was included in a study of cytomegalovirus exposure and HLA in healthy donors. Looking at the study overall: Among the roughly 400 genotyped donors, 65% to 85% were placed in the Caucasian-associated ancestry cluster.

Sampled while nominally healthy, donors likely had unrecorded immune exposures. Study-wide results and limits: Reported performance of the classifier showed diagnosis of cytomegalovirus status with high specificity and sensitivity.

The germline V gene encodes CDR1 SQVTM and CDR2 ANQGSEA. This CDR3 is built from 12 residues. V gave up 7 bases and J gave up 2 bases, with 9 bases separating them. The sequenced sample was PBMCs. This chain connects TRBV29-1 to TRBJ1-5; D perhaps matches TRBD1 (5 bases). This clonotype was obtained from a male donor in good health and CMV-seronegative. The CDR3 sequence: CSAGGGNQPQHF. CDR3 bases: TGCAGCGCCGGAGGGGGCAATCAGCCCCAGCATTTT.